The 25 T cell receptor beta chains given below trace back to one sample, sequenced in a study of tumor-infiltrating lymphocytes in oesophageal squamous cell carcinoma. Each CDR3 protein is one row after TCRdb ran MiXCR on the PCR reads. This table has around 19,000 distinct CDR3 sequences, approximately 39% appearing once. Material: normal esophageal tissue next to the tumor. The source of these receptors is a female donor with esophageal squamous cell carcinoma.

This clonotype has just a few counts. The chain has TRBV6-6 and TRBJ2-6; the D is unclear. Per germline, CDR1 MNHNY and CDR2 SVGAGI (reference sequence). The ends were cut back, 2 bases at V and 0 bases at J, with 2 bases in the middle. This CDR3 has 14 amino acids. As DNA, the CDR3 is TGTGCCAGCAGTTACGGCTCTGGGGCCAACGTCCTGACTTTC. It specifies CASSYGSGANVLTF.

This clonotype appeared many times. The chain joins TRBV6-1 to TRBJ1-6; D is perhaps TRBD1 (5 bases). Germline assignment: CDR1 MNHNS and CDR2 SASEGT. The length of the CDR3 is 14 residues. Between the trimmed V and J ends, which lost 7 bases and 6 bases, there was a span of 13 bases. The CDR3 loop reads CASTRDLGNSPLHF. The CDR3 bases are TGTGCCAGCACCCGGGACCTGGGTAATTCACCCCTCCACTTT.

In its sample, this clonotype was seen many times. The chain recombines TRBV6-1 with TRBJ1-1; 7 positions agree with TRBD1. The length of the CDR3 is 15 residues. CDR1 is MNHNS and CDR2 is SASEGT in the germline V gene. The V and J ends lost 2 bases and 4 bases, in that order; junction bases with no gene match: 7. CDR3 in DNA: TGTGCCAGCAGTGAATATGGGACAGATCTCACTGAAGCTTTCTTT. Translating it yields CASSEYGTDLTEAFF.

This clonotype was counted ten times or more. This rearrangement joins TRBV11-2 to TRBJ2-5; maybe TRBD1 (5 bases). The J call may not be correct, given that the DNA end is closer to TRBJ2-7. The germline CDR1 and CDR2 sequences are SGHAT and FQNNGV. The CDR3 is made up of 16 amino acids. This chain's CDR3 is CASSLVADNQAREQYF. The DNA for the CDR3 is TGTGCCAGCAGCTTAGTTGCGGACAACCAAGCACGCGAGCAGTACTTC.

By frequency in the sample, this clonotype is medium-sized. V and J are TRBV5-5 and TRBJ2-7, with D tentatively TRBD1 (5 bases). The germline CDR1 and CDR2 sequences are SGHKS and YYEKEE (reference sequence). V shed 4 bases and J shed 2 bases, with 10 bases lying between them. CDR3 length: 13 residues. This CDR3 reads CASSQQGAYEQYF. The CDR3 DNA is TGTGCCAGCAGCCAGCAAGGGGCCTACGAGCAGTACTTC.

Of note for this clonotype: No conserved phenylalanine or tryptophan is present at the end of the CDR3, so a read error is the likely explanation. It is unclear where the CDR3 begins or ends on the DNA, so no DNA is shown, and the CDR3 is as TCRdb lists it. This chain joins TRBV7-3 and TRBJ2-6; TRBD1, the D gene given by the table, was not confirmed from the DNA. Per germline, CDR1 SGHTA and CDR2 FQGTGA. The CDR3 has 16 residues if both end residues are counted. The CDR3 reads CASSLGRGQETQYFGA.

The chain uses TRBV6-6 and TRBJ2-1; TRBD1 is a possible D gene (6 bases). There are 14 residues in the CDR3. CDR1 is MNHNY, CDR2 SVGAGI, per germline (reference sequence). The V and J ends lost 6 bases and 2 bases respectively, with 11 bases between them. The CDR3 protein is CASRVGTTYNEQFF. As DNA, the CDR3 is TGTGCCAGCAGGGTCGGGACAACCTACAATGAGCAGTTCTTC.

J is TRBJ2-3 and V is TRBV6-6; D perhaps matches TRBD2 (5 bases). The CDR3 sequence is 12 residues long. Germline lookup yields CDR1 MNHNY and CDR2 SVGAGI (reference sequence). The ends were cut back, 1 base at V and 14 bases at J, with 13 bases in the middle. CDR3: CASSYWTGELYF. The CDR3, as DNA: TGTGCCAGCAGTTACTGGACCGGGGAGCTGTATTTT.

This clonotype came up many times. The chain carries TRBV7-2 and TRBJ2-3; D remains unclear. The CDR3 has 12 amino acids. Germline V gives CDR1 SGHTA, CDR2 FQGNSA. V dropped 1 base and J dropped 4 bases, with 3 bases sitting between them. DNA of the CDR3: TGTGCCAGCAGCTTAGGAGCAGATACGCAGTATTTT. Protein: CASSLGADTQYF.

The rearrangement joins TRBV7-2 to TRBJ2-1; D is perhaps TRBD2 (6 bases). Germline V gene sequence: CDR1 SGHTA, CDR2 FQGNSA. The CDR3 has 14 residues. With 3 bases removed from V and 4 bases from J, the gap between germline ends came to 10 bases. The CDR3 bases are TGTGCCAGCAGCTTTGTAGGAGGGTACAATGAGCAGTTCTTC. Its translation is CASSFVGGYNEQFF.

This clonotype has only a few counts. The chain uses TRBV10-3 and TRBJ1-1; 8 bases are a match to TRBD1. Germline CDR1 ENHRY, CDR2 SYGVKD. CDR3 size: 17 residues. Trimming took 6 bases from V and 4 from J; bases not matched to a gene: 16. The CDR3 loop reads CAISPGNPGTGSTEAFF. In DNA form, the CDR3 reads TGTGCCATCAGCCCTGGGAACCCCGGGACAGGAAGCACTGAAGCTTTCTTT.

The chain joins TRBV7-6 to TRBJ2-1; the match to TRBD2 covers 10 bases. The CDR3 is 13 residues long. The ends lost 1 base at V and 14 bases at J; junction bases unmatched: 5. Per germline, CDR1 SGHVS and CDR2 FNYEAQ. This CDR3 reads CASSLEAGTSEFF. In DNA, the CDR3 is TGTGCCAGCAGCTTAGAGGCCGGGACTAGCGAGTTCTTC. Filled out from reference TRBV7-6 and TRBJ2-1, the complete variable domain reads GAGVSQSPRYKVTKRGQDVALRCDPISGHVSLYWYRQALGQGPEFLTYFNYEAQQDKSGLPNDRFSAERPEGSISTLTIQRTEQRDSAMYRCASSLEAGTSEFFGPGTRLTVL.

The CDR3 protein is CASSLGLAVTDTQYF. The CDR3 DNA sequence: TGTGCCAGCAGCTTAGGGTTAGCGGTCACAGATACGCAGTATTTT. The chain employs TRBV7-2 and TRBJ2-3; possibly TRBD2 for D (6 bases). This CDR3 contains 15 residues. V dropped 1 base and J dropped 2 bases, with 10 bases sitting between them. CDR1 is SGHTA and CDR2 is FQGNSA in the germline V gene.

This clonotype was found many times. A read error is possible here, since a much larger clone lies one base away. The genes are TRBV11-2 and TRBJ2-1, with D perhaps matching TRBD2 (5 bases). The closer fit of TRBJ2-7 to the DNA end suggests the J call may be wrong. Germline V gene data show CDR1 as SGHAT and CDR2 as FQNNGV. This CDR3 is 15 amino acids long. The CDR3 loop reads CASSWVGSSYNEQYF. CDR3 bases: TGTGCCAGCAGCTGGGTAGGGAGCTCCTACAATGAGCAGTACTTC.

This clonotype was counted at least ten times. This chain's CDR3 is CSARAGLATNNEQFF. The CDR3 nucleotides read TGCAGTGCTAGGGCGGGACTAGCGACTAACAATGAGCAGTTCTTC. The rearrangement uses TRBV20-1 and TRBJ2-1, with TRBD2 matching over 10 bases. This CDR3 is 15 amino acids long. V trimming: 3 bases; J trimming: 5 bases; junction bases outside the gene matches: 7. CDR1 is DFQATT, CDR2 SNEGSKA, per germline (reference sequence).

In this sample, this clonotype is large. The chain employs TRBV7-8 and TRBJ1-4; D perhaps matches TRBD1 (5 bases). Germline assignment: CDR1 SGHVS and CDR2 FQNEAQ. Trimming cost V 1 base and J 5 bases, with 11 bases left between them. The CDR3 covers 15 residues. CDR3 sequence: CASSLVEGWNEKLFF. The DNA of the CDR3 is TGTGCCAGCAGCTTAGTGGAGGGGTGGAATGAAAAACTGTTTTTT.

This rearrangement joins TRBV27 to TRBJ2-3, with D possibly TRBD2 on 5 matching bases. V dropped 1 base and J dropped 1 base, with 15 bases sitting between them. Germline V gene sequence: CDR1 MNHEY, CDR2 SMNVEV (reference sequence). The CDR3 is made up of 17 amino acids. DNA for the CDR3: TGTGCCAGCAGTTTATACCCCACGGGATTTGGCACAGATACGCAGTATTTT. Translating gives CASSLYPTGFGTDTQYF.

The V call is TRBV12-3 or TRBV12-4, the J call TRBJ2-2; 11 nucleotides align to TRBD2. The CDR3 length is 18 residues. V lost 0 bases to trimming and J lost 5 bases; unmatched junction nucleotides: 8. The CDR3 nucleotides read TGTGCCAGCAGTTTAGCGCTAGTAGCGGGAGGGATAACCGGGGAGCTGTTTTTT. Its protein is CASSLALVAGGITGELFF.

A single count supports this clonotype. V is TRBV28 and J is TRBJ2-7, with D unclear. Matching the DNA end better, TRBJ2-1 makes the J call doubtful. In germline, CDR1 is MDHEN, CDR2 SYDVKM. CDR3 length: 10 amino acids. The CDR3: CASSDNEQFF. The CDR3 DNA follows: TGTGCCAGCAGTGACAATGAGCAGTTCTTC.

This clonotype was observed once. The chain links TRBV19 to TRBJ2-3, with 10 nucleotides matching TRBD2. The CDR3 is 14 amino acids. The V segment lost 6 bases and the J segment 5 bases; nucleotides outside the gene matches: 5. Germline CDR1 is LNHDA and CDR2 is SQIVND (reference sequence). The CDR3 spells CASRQRGGQDTQYF. The CDR3 DNA follows: TGTGCCAGTAGGCAGCGGGGGGGCCAAGATACGCAGTATTTT.

This clonotype was counted at least ten times. The rearrangement uses TRBV2 and TRBJ2-1; D might be TRBD1 (6 bases). Between the trimmed V and J ends, which lost 8 bases and 0 bases, there was a span of 14 bases. The CDR3 has 15 residues. Germline V CDR1 and CDR2: SNHLY, FYNNEI. The CDR3 sequence is CASQQQGGSYNEQFF. The CDR3 region has the DNA TGTGCCAGCCAACAACAGGGCGGCTCCTACAATGAGCAGTTCTTC.

V gene TRBV27 combines with J gene TRBJ2-1; the D is unclear. The germline V and J ends were trimmed by 5 bases and 4 bases, with 9 bases remaining between them. CDR3 size: 13 residues. Germline assignment: CDR1 MNHEY and CDR2 SMNVEV (reference sequence). The CDR3 DNA sequence: TGTGCCAGCAGTGCCTCCAATTACAATGAGCAGTTCTTC. As protein: CASSASNYNEQFF.

This clonotype has more than one count but fewer than ten. This chain connects TRBV7-3 to TRBJ2-5; 10 nucleotides agree with TRBD2. Germline CDR1 and CDR2: SGHTA and FQGTGA. CDR3 length: 15 amino acids. The junction had 8 bases not matched to a gene; V was cut back by 5 bases and J by 5 bases. CDR3 loop: CASSPGTSDLETQYF. CDR3 DNA sequence: TGTGCCAGCAGCCCAGGGACTAGCGATCTCGAGACCCAGTACTTC.

This clonotype was seen a handful of times. This chain connects TRBV6-1 to TRBJ2-2, with TRBD2 matching 7 bases. The CDR3 sequence is 18 residues long. Trimming removed 7 bases from V and 1 base from J; junction bases left unmatched: 15. The germline V gene has CDR1 MNHNS and CDR2 SASEGT. The CDR3 nucleotides read TGTGCCAGCAAAGGCGAGAATAGCGGGCTTCTGAACACCGGGGAGCTGTTTTTT. It yields the protein CASKGENSGLLNTGELFF.

The chain employs TRBV7-8 and TRBJ2-3; 13 bases line up with TRBD2. The end of the DNA aligns better with TRBJ2-1, so the J call may be wrong. This CDR3 has 16 residues. CDR1 and CDR2 (germline): SGHVS, FQNEAQ. The CDR3 region has the DNA TGTGCCAGCAGCTTAGAGACTAGCGGGGGGATCAGTGAGCAGTTCTTC. This sequence encodes CASSLETSGGISEQFF.